This T cell receptor beta chain was obtained from a study of cytotoxic CD8 clonotypes in ibrutinib-treated CLL. Study context: By median around 69 months, roughly 12 had progressed and roughly 15 stayed remitted; responses had been 2 complete and 24 partial.

Libraries were prepared by immunoSEQ multiplex PCR; TCRdb keeps only in-frame clonotypes and omits some of them. Found here are around 300,000 clones, almost 80% of them singletons; the top ten hold approximately 7%. The germline V gene encodes CDR1 MNHNS and CDR2 SASEGT. V shed 6 bases and J shed 8 bases, with 10 bases lying between them. This CDR3 region has 12 residues. Study-level findings and limits: Clonality (at baseline) was higher than in age-matched healthy donors and tracked circulating CD8+ T-cell counts.

Concerning this clone: Its antigen remains unknown.

V is TRBV6-1 and J is TRBJ1-4; no definite D call. Sequencing was performed on PBMCs, taken before ibrutinib treatment. The sequence was obtained from a human donor with chronic lymphocytic leukemia. CDR3 region: CASSQKVEKLFF. The CDR3 DNA sequence: TGTGCCAGCAGCCAAAAAGTCGAAAAACTGTTTTTT.